This is a list of T cell receptor beta chains from one sample in a study of cytomegalovirus exposure and HLA in healthy donors. Repertoires were generated with immunoSEQ multiplex PCR, while TCRdb's copy carries only in-frame clones and drops some. This sample has 55,000 to 70,000 clones, with 80% to 95% found just once. Specimen: PBMCs. The receptors come from a man in his late teens or twenties in good health and CMV-seropositive. CDR3s include the opening cysteine and the closing phenylalanine or tryptophan. The order of the fields is V gene, J gene, clone size, D gene, CDR3 DNA, CDR3 protein. A D gene is named only where the DNA matches it firmly. Only some rows state a clone size, as once, few, many or a class for expanded clones.

V gene: TRBV9
J gene: TRBJ2-5
clone size: NA
D gene: TRBD2
CDR3 DNA: TGTGCCAGCAGCGTAGACCCAACGGGAGGTAACCAAGAGACCCAGTACTTC
CDR3 protein: CASSVDPTGGNQETQYF

V gene: TRBV7-2
J gene: TRBJ2-7
clone size: once
D gene: TRBD1
CDR3 DNA: TGTGCCAGCAGCTTAGGGCCGGGACAGACCTACGAGCAGTACTTC
CDR3 protein: CASSLGPGQTYEQYF

V gene: TRBV6-1
J gene: TRBJ2-5
clone size: NA
D gene: NA
CDR3 DNA: TGTGCCAGCAGTCCCCGGGGTACAGAGACCCAGTACTTC
CDR3 protein: CASSPRGTETQYF

V gene: TRBV6-1
J gene: TRBJ2-5
clone size: NA
D gene: TRBD1
CDR3 DNA: TGTGCCAGCAGTGAACAATCAGGGGGCGTGAAGACCCAGTACTTC
CDR3 protein: CASSEQSGGVKTQYF

V gene: TRBV6-4
J gene: TRBJ2-3
clone size: NA
D gene: TRBD2
CDR3 DNA: TGTGCCAGCAAAAACGGGACTAGCGACACAGATACGCAGTATTTT
CDR3 protein: CASKNGTSDTDTQYF

V gene: TRBV28
J gene: TRBJ2-1
clone size: NA
D gene: TRBD2
CDR3 DNA: TGTGCCAGCGCCGGACTAGCGGATAACAATGAGCAGTTCTTC
CDR3 protein: CASAGLADNNEQFF

V gene: TRBV6-5
J gene: TRBJ2-3
clone size: NA
D gene: NA
CDR3 DNA: TGTGCCAGCAGTGACCCGACTAGCACAGATACGCAGTATTTT
CDR3 protein: CASSDPTSTDTQYF

V gene: TRBV7-9
J gene: TRBJ1-2
clone size: NA
D gene: NA
CDR3 DNA: TGTGCCAGCAGCAACACGATCTATGGCTACACCTTC
CDR3 protein: CASSNTIYGYTF

V gene: TRBV4-1
J gene: TRBJ2-7
clone size: once
D gene: TRBD2
CDR3 DNA: TGCGCCAGCAGCCACTCTCTAGCGGAGAGCTCCTACGAGCAGTACTTC
CDR3 protein: CASSHSLAESSYEQYF

V gene: TRBV2
J gene: TRBJ2-5
clone size: NA
D gene: NA
CDR3 DNA: TGTGCCAGCAGTGCTACAGGGTTTTTCCAAGAGACCCAGTACTTC
CDR3 protein: CASSATGFFQETQYF

V gene: TRBV11-3
J gene: TRBJ2-1
clone size: NA
D gene: TRBD2
CDR3 DNA: TGTGCCAGCAGCCACTCCGGGACTACCAACCTCAATGAGCAGTTCTTC
CDR3 protein: CASSHSGTTNLNEQFF

V gene: TRBV6-5
J gene: TRBJ2-7
clone size: NA
D gene: TRBD2
CDR3 DNA: TGTGCCAGCAGTCCTAGCGGATTAACCTACGAGCAGTACTTC
CDR3 protein: CASSPSGLTYEQYF

V gene: TRBV7-2
J gene: TRBJ2-7
clone size: NA
D gene: TRBD2
CDR3 DNA: TGTGCCAGCAGCTTAGTCCCCAGCGGGACCTACGAGCAGTACTTC
CDR3 protein: CASSLVPSGTYEQYF

V gene: TRBV23-1
J gene: TRBJ2-3
clone size: NA
D gene: NA
CDR3 DNA: TGCGCCAGCGACAGGAGCACAGATACGCAGTATTTT
CDR3 protein: CASDRSTDTQYF

V gene: TRBV7-8
J gene: TRBJ2-7
clone size: NA
D gene: TRBD2
CDR3 DNA: TGTGCCAGCAGACCGGGACTAGCGGGAGCTTACTACGAGCAGTACTTC
CDR3 protein: CASRPGLAGAYYEQYF

V gene: TRBV2
J gene: TRBJ2-3
clone size: NA
D gene: TRBD1
CDR3 DNA: TGTGCCAGCAGTGACCTCGGGACAGGGGAGACCATTCCAGATACGCAGTATTTT
CDR3 protein: CASSDLGTGETIPDTQYF

V gene: TRBV28
J gene: TRBJ1-1
clone size: once
D gene: NA
CDR3 DNA: TGTGCCAGCAGTCCAAGGACAGAACCCACTGAAGCTTTCTTT
CDR3 protein: CASSPRTEPTEAFF

V gene: TRBV5-4
J gene: TRBJ1-1
clone size: NA
D gene: NA
CDR3 DNA: TGTGCCAGCAGCTTGCCCACGCGAGACACTGAAGCTTTCTTT
CDR3 protein: CASSLPTRDTEAFF

V gene: TRBV6-1
J gene: TRBJ2-2
clone size: NA
D gene: TRBD2
CDR3 DNA: TGTGCCAGCACGGGACTAGCGGTCACCGGGGAGCTGTTTTTT
CDR3 protein: CASTGLAVTGELFF

V gene: TRBV7-8
J gene: TRBJ2-1
clone size: NA
D gene: TRBD1
CDR3 DNA: TGTGCCAGCAGCTTAGAGAGACAGGGATCCTACAATGAGCAGTTCTTC
CDR3 protein: CASSLERQGSYNEQFF

V gene: TRBV5-1
J gene: TRBJ2-3
clone size: NA
D gene: NA
CDR3 DNA: TGCGCCAGCAGCCTGGGTATGAGCACAGATACGCAGTATTTT
CDR3 protein: CASSLGMSTDTQYF

V gene: TRBV7-3
J gene: TRBJ2-5
clone size: NA
D gene: NA
CDR3 DNA: TGTGCCAGCAGCTTAAACGCGGGGACCACAGAGACCCAGTACTTC
CDR3 protein: CASSLNAGTTETQYF

V gene: TRBV18
J gene: TRBJ1-1
clone size: NA
D gene: TRBD1
CDR3 DNA: TGTGCCAGCTCACTTCAGGGGGCAGGCACTGAAGCTTTCTTT
CDR3 protein: CASSLQGAGTEAFF

V gene: TRBV27
J gene: TRBJ2-1
clone size: NA
D gene: NA
CDR3 DNA: TGTGCCAGTACCGAACAGGGACAATACAATGAGCAGTTCTTC
CDR3 protein: CASTEQGQYNEQFF

V gene: TRBV4-1
J gene: TRBJ2-6
clone size: NA
D gene: NA
CDR3 DNA: TGCGCCAGCAGCCAAGATACCTTGCAGGGCTCTGGGGCCAACGTCCTGACTTTC
CDR3 protein: CASSQDTLQGSGANVLTF

V gene: TRBV5-1
J gene: TRBJ1-4
clone size: NA
D gene: TRBD1
CDR3 DNA: TGCGCCAGCAGCAGCCCCGGGACAGGGGATGAAAAACTGTTTTTT
CDR3 protein: CASSSPGTGDEKLFF

V gene: TRBV19
J gene: TRBJ1-2
clone size: NA
D gene: NA
CDR3 DNA: TGTGCCAGTAGTATAGATCTCAGGGCCTTAAACTATGGCTACACCTTC
CDR3 protein: CASSIDLRALNYGYTF

V gene: TRBV6-4
J gene: TRBJ2-2
clone size: NA
D gene: TRBD2
CDR3 DNA: TGTGCCAGCAGTGAGACTAGCGGGAGTTTCACCGGGGAGCTGTTTTTT
CDR3 protein: CASSETSGSFTGELFF

V gene: TRBV5-1
J gene: TRBJ2-7
clone size: NA
D gene: TRBD1
CDR3 DNA: TGCGCCAGCAGCTTGGGGGACAGGGAATTGCCCTACGAGCAGTACTTC
CDR3 protein: CASSLGDRELPYEQYF

V gene: TRBV6-5
J gene: TRBJ2-3
clone size: NA
D gene: NA
CDR3 DNA: TGTGCCAGCAGTTACTCAGGGGCGAGCACAGATACGCAGTATTTT
CDR3 protein: CASSYSGASTDTQYF

V gene: TRBV18
J gene: TRBJ2-3
clone size: NA
D gene: NA
CDR3 DNA: TGTGCCAGCTCGGTCGGGGCAGATACGCAGTATTTT
CDR3 protein: CASSVGADTQYF

V gene: TRBV11-1
J gene: TRBJ2-2
clone size: once
D gene: NA
CDR3 DNA: TGTGCCAGCAGCGCGCGGGAAGACACCGGGGAGCTGTTTTTT
CDR3 protein: CASSAREDTGELFF

V gene: TRBV30
J gene: TRBJ2-1
clone size: NA
D gene: NA
CDR3 DNA: TGTGCCTGGAGTGTAATTCAAGCCCTCGCCTACAATGAGCAGTTCTTC
CDR3 protein: CAWSVIQALAYNEQFF

V gene: TRBV5-1
J gene: TRBJ1-1
clone size: NA
D gene: TRBD1
CDR3 DNA: TGCGCCAGCAGCCACAGGGGCGGAGAAGCTTTCTTT
CDR3 protein: CASSHRGGEAFF

V gene: TRBV19
J gene: TRBJ2-7
clone size: NA
D gene: TRBD2
CDR3 DNA: TGTGCCAGTAGTATTCTGAGCGGGAGTTCTTACGAGCAGTACTTC
CDR3 protein: CASSILSGSSYEQYF

V gene: TRBV7-3
J gene: TRBJ2-1
clone size: few
D gene: TRBD2
CDR3 DNA: TGTGCCAGCAGCACTAGCGAAACCTACAATGAGCAGTTCTTC
CDR3 protein: CASSTSETYNEQFF

V gene: TRBV12-5
J gene: TRBJ1-1
clone size: NA
D gene: NA
CDR3 DNA: TGTGCTAGTGGTCTCGGGGTCTCGAACACTGAAGCTTTCTTT
CDR3 protein: CASGLGVSNTEAFF

V gene: TRBV10-2
J gene: TRBJ1-1
clone size: once
D gene: TRBD1
CDR3 DNA: TGCGCCAGCGGGAGACAGGGGCGGAACACTGAAGCTTTCTTT
CDR3 protein: CASGRQGRNTEAFF

V gene: TRBV5-1
J gene: TRBJ2-7
clone size: NA
D gene: TRBD1
CDR3 DNA: TGCGCCAGCAGCTTGGGGACAGGGGGCAGTTCCTACGAGCAGTACTTC
CDR3 protein: CASSLGTGGSSYEQYF

V gene: TRBV7-7
J gene: TRBJ2-1
clone size: few
D gene: NA
CDR3 DNA: TGTGCTAGCAGCTCACAGGACAATGAGCAGTTCTTC
CDR3 protein: CASSSQDNEQFF

V gene: TRBV28
J gene: TRBJ1-4
clone size: NA
D gene: NA
CDR3 DNA: TGTGCCAGCAAAAACGCAGGGTCTAATGAAAAACTGTTTTTT
CDR3 protein: CASKNAGSNEKLFF

V gene: TRBV29-1
J gene: TRBJ2-7
clone size: once
D gene: NA
CDR3 DNA: TGCAGCGTTGCTTTCCGGTACGAGCAGTACTTC
CDR3 protein: CSVAFRYEQYF

V gene: TRBV16
J gene: TRBJ2-7
clone size: once
D gene: TRBD1
CDR3 DNA: TGTGCCAGCAGCCTCGACAGGGTGTACGAGCAGTACTTC
CDR3 protein: CASSLDRVYEQYF

V gene: TRBV6-5
J gene: TRBJ1-3
clone size: NA
D gene: NA
CDR3 DNA: TGTGCCAGCAGTTATTCGACAACCGTCTCTGGAAACACCATATATTTT
CDR3 protein: CASSYSTTVSGNTIYF

V gene: TRBV6-1
J gene: TRBJ2-7
clone size: once
D gene: NA
CDR3 DNA: TGTGCCAGCAGTAAGACAGGGAGGTACGAGCAGTACTTC
CDR3 protein: CASSKTGRYEQYF

V gene: TRBV29-1
J gene: TRBJ2-3
clone size: NA
D gene: NA
CDR3 DNA: TGCAGCGTTGAAGATTGGAGTAGTGGGGGGTGGGCAGATACGCAGTATTTT
CDR3 protein: CSVEDWSSGGWADTQYF

V gene: TRBV30
J gene: TRBJ1-5
clone size: NA
D gene: NA
CDR3 DNA: TGTGCCTGGAGTTCACAACGGGGGGAAACCCAGCATTTT
CDR3 protein: CAWSSQRGETQHF

V gene: TRBV7-2
J gene: TRBJ1-4
clone size: once
D gene: TRBD1
CDR3 DNA: TGTGCCAGCAGCCCTCCGACAGGGACTAATGAAAAACTGTTTTTT
CDR3 protein: CASSPPTGTNEKLFF

V gene: TRBV6-6
J gene: TRBJ1-1
clone size: NA
D gene: NA
CDR3 DNA: TGTGCCAGCAGTCTAAACCCAACTCCGCTAAACACTGAAGCTTTCTTT
CDR3 protein: CASSLNPTPLNTEAFF

V gene: TRBV5-6
J gene: TRBJ2-3
clone size: NA
D gene: TRBD2
CDR3 DNA: TGTGCCAGCAGCTTGGAGGTAGCGGGACGGTCCGGGAGGCAGTATTTT
CDR3 protein: CASSLEVAGRSGRQYF

V gene: TRBV14
J gene: TRBJ1-1
clone size: NA
D gene: TRBD1
CDR3 DNA: TGTGCCAGCAGCCAACCGACAGGGGGTAACGATGAAGCTTTCTTT
CDR3 protein: CASSQPTGGNDEAFF

V gene: TRBV28
J gene: TRBJ1-1
clone size: NA
D gene: NA
CDR3 DNA: TGTGCCAGCAGTCTCACCACAGTGCCGAACACTGAAGCTTTCTTT
CDR3 protein: CASSLTTVPNTEAFF

V gene: TRBV11-1
J gene: TRBJ2-7
clone size: NA
D gene: NA
CDR3 DNA: TGTGCCAGCAGCTTAGTCGGGACAATGTTCAACGAGCAGTACTTC
CDR3 protein: CASSLVGTMFNEQYF